What follows are 3 T cell receptor beta chains derived from one specimen sequenced in a study of blood T cell repertoires in COVID-19. Here immunoSEQ multiplex PCR was the method, and the copy in TCRdb shows in-frame clones only, minus some. Of roughly 65,000 clones in the sample, 65% to 85% are singletons; the top ten hold under 50%. Sample: peripheral blood. The receptors shown here come from a human donor in a cohort sampled during active COVID-19.

This sequence joins TRBV9 and TRBJ1-4, with 7 bases identical to TRBD1. Trimming cost V 4 bases and J 4 bases; bases outside gene matches: 7. CDR3 length: 15 amino acids. The germline V gene has CDR1 SGDLS and CDR2 YYNGEE. CDR3 coding DNA: TGTGCCAGCAGCAGAGGACAGGCCTATAATGAAAAACTGTTTTTT. Protein product: CASSRGQAYNEKLFF. The full variable domain, in which reference TRBV9 and TRBJ1-4 provide the parts outside the CDR3, is DSGVTQTPKHLITATGQRVTLRCSPRSGDLSVYWYQQSLDQGLQFLIQYYNGEERAKGNILERFSAQQFPDLHSELNLSSLELGDSALYFCASSRGQAYNEKLFFGSGTQLSVL.

This clone was found a few times. The chain recombines TRBV5-4 with TRBJ1-5; the D is unclear. Between the trimmed V and J ends, which lost 2 bases and 7 bases, there was a span of 10 bases. The CDR3 length is 13 residues. Germline values: CDR1 SGHNT, CDR2 YYREEE (reference sequence). CDR3 DNA sequence: TGTGCCAGCAGCTTTGAGGGAGGGCAGCCCCAGCATTTT. As protein: CASSFEGGQPQHF.

This chain joins TRBV27 and TRBJ2-7; the D is unclear. V lost 4 bases and J lost 0, with 7 bases in between. This CDR3 contains 13 residues. Germline-derived CDR1 and CDR2 are MNHEY and SMNVEV (reference sequence). The CDR3 loop reads CASSSTFSYEQYF. The CDR3 bases are TGTGCCAGCAGTTCGACTTTCTCCTACGAGCAGTACTTC.